This section outlines one TCR beta chain sequence together with its context. Its target is unknown. At the DNA level, this CDR3 is encoded by other sequences in the same sample as well. Sequencing used immunoSEQ multiplex PCR; TCRdb keeps in-frame clones, though not all of them. This table holds about 150,000 clones, 79% found once. The germline gives CDR1 MNHEY, CDR2 SMNVEV (reference sequence). The CDR3 has 14 amino acids. Between the trimmed V and J ends, which lost 4 bases and 2 bases, there was a span of 10 bases. This entry comes from a study of cytotoxic CD8 clonotypes in ibrutinib-treated CLL. Looking at the study overall: Across the patients, roughly ten were relapsed/refractory, approximately 15 treatment-naive and roughly 17 IGHV unmutated. Study-wide results and caveats: Ibrutinib response saw clonality rise, and progression saw it return toward baseline.

The rearrangement links TRBV27 to TRBJ2-3; D not resolved. The clonotype was recovered from a human donor with chronic lymphocytic leukemia. The input for sequencing was PBMCs, taken after 12 months of ibrutinib treatment. CDR3 sequence reads: CASSSQVPTDTQYF. CDR3 coding DNA: TGTGCCAGCAGTTCCCAGGTACCCACAGATACGCAGTATTTT.